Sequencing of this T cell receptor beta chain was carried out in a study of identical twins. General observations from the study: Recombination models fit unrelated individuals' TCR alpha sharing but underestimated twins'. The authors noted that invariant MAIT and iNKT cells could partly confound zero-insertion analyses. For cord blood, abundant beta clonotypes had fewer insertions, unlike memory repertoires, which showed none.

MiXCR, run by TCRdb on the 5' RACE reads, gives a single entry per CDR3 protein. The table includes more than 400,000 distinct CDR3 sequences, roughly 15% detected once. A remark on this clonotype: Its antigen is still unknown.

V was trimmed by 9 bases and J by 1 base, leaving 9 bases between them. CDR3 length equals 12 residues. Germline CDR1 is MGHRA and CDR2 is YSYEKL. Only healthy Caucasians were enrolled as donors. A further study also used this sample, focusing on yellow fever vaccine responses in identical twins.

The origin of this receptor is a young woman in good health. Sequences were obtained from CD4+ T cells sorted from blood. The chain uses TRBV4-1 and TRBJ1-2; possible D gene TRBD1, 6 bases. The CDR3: CASRGSNYGYTF. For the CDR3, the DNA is TGCGCCAGTAGGGGGAGTAACTATGGCTACACCTTC.